This T cell receptor beta chain was recorded in a study of blood T cell repertoires in COVID-19. Study-wide context: Material from acute and convalescent COVID-19 was sourced from the United States, Italy and Spain. PBMCs, B-cell-depleted T cells, or T cells were the source of the cDNA or gDNA that made up the material.

Authors' methods: Amplification from reference gene primers served as the basis for estimated nucleated cell counts. Only in-frame clones appear in the TCRdb table, and some are missing; sequencing was by immunoSEQ multiplex PCR. V and J calls and clone size are copied from that table; D and trimming were computed from the DNA. The sample lists 110,000 to 150,000 clones, 85% to 90% occurring once. The CDR3 extends over 14 amino acids. V shed 7 bases and J shed 10 bases, with 22 bases lying between them. The germline gives CDR1 MDHEN, CDR2 SYDVKM. The TCR sequence derives from a man aged 55 to 70 with active or convalescent COVID-19. Sequenced: peripheral blood. The V gene is TRBV28, the J gene TRBJ1-1, with D perhaps TRBD1 (5 bases). The CDR3 DNA is TGTGCCAGCATCACTCTACAGGCCAACCTTAGAGCTTTCTTT. It yields the protein CASITLQANLRAFF. The entire variable domain, with the rest obtained from reference TRBV28 and TRBJ1-1, is as follows: DVKVTQSSRYLVKRTGEKVFLECVQDMDHENMFWYRQDPGLGLRLIYFSYDVKMKEKGDIPEGYSVSREKKERFSLILESASTNQTSMYLCASITLQANLRAFFGQGTRLTVV.